This TCR beta chain was recorded in a study of blood T cells in healthy people across ages. Overall study findings and caveats: Across the age range, TCR beta diversity per million T cells fell in a roughly linear way.

As concerns this clonotype: Antigen unknown.

Sample-barcoded 5' priming and a J-beta primer mix drove a second PCR of 7 to 11 cycles. TCRdb used MiXCR to reprocess the 5' RACE reads, holding one entry per CDR3 protein. This table holds some 370,000 distinct CDR3 sequences, approximately 47% found once. The germline V gene has CDR1 SGHTA and CDR2 FQGNSA. The V and J ends lost 0 bases and 3 bases respectively, with 9 bases between them. The length of the CDR3 is 15 residues. The rearrangement uses TRBV7-2 and TRBJ2-4; no reliable D call. This sequence originates from a man in his sixties in good health. The specimen was blood. The CDR3 DNA is TGTGCCAGCAGCTTAGCTGGTCAGTTCAAAAACATTCAGTACTTC. This encodes CASSLAGQFKNIQYF.